The clone carrying this T cell receptor (beta chain) turned up a few times. Its antigen is unknown. These data are taken from a study of beta chain features in type 1 diabetes. Broader study findings: Moderate yet significant TCRB CDR3 shortening was seen in Type 1 diabetes patients in all four CD4+ subsets. Type 1 diabetes patients had VDJ junctions that carried fewer insertions and more deletions.

Reverse transcribing all isolated RNA meant expressed TCRB transcripts were sequenced. Measured with immunoSEQ multiplex PCR; TCRdb has only the in-frame clones, and not every one. The repertoire consists of hundreds of thousands of clones, with more than 12% occurring once and the leading ten covering 0.035% to 0.045%. Germline V CDR1 and CDR2: GTSNPN, SVGIG (reference sequence). Trimming removed 3 bases from V and 4 bases from J; junction bases left unmatched: 9. This CDR3 has 14 residues. This clonotype was obtained from a young man with type 1 diabetes. This chain connects TRBV30 to TRBJ2-7; 7 nucleotides match TRBD2. Sample: naive CD4+ T cells from blood. CDR3 loop: CAWSPGGLQYEQYF. DNA for the CDR3: TGTGCCTGGAGCCCCGGGGGACTACAATACGAGCAGTACTTC.